Given below is one T cell receptor beta chain in context. The antigen remains unidentified. Some clones are missing from TCRdb's copy, which holds only in-frame ones; the method was immunoSEQ multiplex PCR. Counted here are 100,000 or so clones, more than 70% occurring once; the ten biggest clones make up just over 4%. This CDR3 spans 15 amino acids. V lost 7 bases, J lost 2 bases, and 8 bases stayed unmatched. Germline assignment: CDR1 MNHEY and CDR2 SVGAGI. This specimen belongs to a study of T cell responses to AZD1222 COVID-19 vaccine. Overall study findings and caveats: The donors showed a predominance of white British ancestry and of females, with possible underestimation of clonal diversity. Among spike-specific TCRs, nearly half reportedly target unmutated variant regions. Vaccine-related CD4 TCRs covered spike, predominating at 160-218 and 743-854.

The sequences come from peripheral blood, collected on day 0 of MenACWY control vaccination. This receptor was taken from an adult in good health. This chain joins TRBV6-5 and TRBJ1-5; 7 nucleotides match TRBD1. CDR3 amino acids: CASKSQGTGNQPQHF. The CDR3 nucleotides are TGTGCCAGCAAGTCACAGGGGACGGGCAATCAGCCCCAGCATTTT.